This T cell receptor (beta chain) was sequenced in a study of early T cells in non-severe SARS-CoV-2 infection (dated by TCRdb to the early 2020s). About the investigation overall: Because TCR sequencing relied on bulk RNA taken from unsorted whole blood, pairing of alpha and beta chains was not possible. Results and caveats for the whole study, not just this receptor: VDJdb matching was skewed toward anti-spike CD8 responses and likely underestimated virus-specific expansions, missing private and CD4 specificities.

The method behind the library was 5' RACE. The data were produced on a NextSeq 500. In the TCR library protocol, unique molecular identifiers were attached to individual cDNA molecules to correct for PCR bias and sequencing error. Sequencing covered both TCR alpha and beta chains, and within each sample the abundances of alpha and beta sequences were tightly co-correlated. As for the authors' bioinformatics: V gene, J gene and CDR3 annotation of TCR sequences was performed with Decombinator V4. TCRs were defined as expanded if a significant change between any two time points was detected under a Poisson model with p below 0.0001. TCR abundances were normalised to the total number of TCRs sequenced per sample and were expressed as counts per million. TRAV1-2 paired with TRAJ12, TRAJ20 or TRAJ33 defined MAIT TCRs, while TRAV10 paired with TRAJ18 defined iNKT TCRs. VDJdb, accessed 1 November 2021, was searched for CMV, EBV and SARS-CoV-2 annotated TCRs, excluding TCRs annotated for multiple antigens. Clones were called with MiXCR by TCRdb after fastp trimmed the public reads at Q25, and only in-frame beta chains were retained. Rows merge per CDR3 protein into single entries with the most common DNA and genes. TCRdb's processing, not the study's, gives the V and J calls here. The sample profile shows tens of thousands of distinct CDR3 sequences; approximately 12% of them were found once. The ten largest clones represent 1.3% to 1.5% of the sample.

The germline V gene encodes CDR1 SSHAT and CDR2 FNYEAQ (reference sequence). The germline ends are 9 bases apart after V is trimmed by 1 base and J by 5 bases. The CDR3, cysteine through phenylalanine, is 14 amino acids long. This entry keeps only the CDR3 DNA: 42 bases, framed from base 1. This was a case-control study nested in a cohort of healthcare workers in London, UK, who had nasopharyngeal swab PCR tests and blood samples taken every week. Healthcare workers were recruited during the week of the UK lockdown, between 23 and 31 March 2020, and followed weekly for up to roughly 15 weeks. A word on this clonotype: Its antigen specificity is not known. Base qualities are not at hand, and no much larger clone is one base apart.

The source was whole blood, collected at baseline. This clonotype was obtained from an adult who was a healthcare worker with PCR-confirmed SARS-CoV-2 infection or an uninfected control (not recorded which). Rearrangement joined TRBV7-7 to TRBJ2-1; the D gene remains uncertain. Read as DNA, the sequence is TGTGCCAGCAGCTTAGACGGGCCAGACAATGAGCAGTTCTTC. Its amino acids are CASSLDGPDNEQFF.